The 4 T cell receptor beta chains below come from one sample, sequenced in a study of cytomegalovirus exposure and HLA in healthy donors. PCR was performed using 60 Vbeta and 13 Jbeta primers. The protocol was immunoSEQ multiplex PCR, while the TCRdb copy is restricted to in-frame clones and leaves out a portion. The sample holds some 270,000 clones; roughly 91% are singletons and the top ten take about 1.5%. Sequenced sample: PBMCs. The receptors come from a girl aged 2 to 9 in good health and CMV-seronegative.

The gene calls are TRBV13 and TRBJ2-3; D gene ambiguous. Germline V gene lookup returns CDR1 PRHDT and CDR2 FYEKMQ (reference sequence). V gave up 0 bases and J gave up 5 bases, with 9 bases separating them. The CDR3 is 14 residues long. In DNA form, the CDR3 reads TGTGCCAGCAGCTTAGGAGCCAGGCGAGATACGCAGTATTTT. Residues: CASSLGARRDTQYF.

J is TRBJ2-7 and V is TRBV10-2; TRBD1 agrees at 11 bases. Germline CDR1 reads WSHSY; CDR2 reads SAAADI. The CDR3 sequence is 13 residues long. V shed 6 bases, J shed 3 bases, and the junction held 1 base outside the gene matches. CDR3 DNA sequence: TGCGCCAGCAGAGGGACAGGGGGCTACGAGCAGTACTTC. This encodes CASRGTGGYEQYF.

This sequence joins TRBV10-3 and TRBJ2-5, with 9 nucleotides matching TRBD1. Germline CDR1 is ENHRY and CDR2 is SYGVKD. Losses at the gene ends were 10 bases for V and 3 bases for J; bases not matched to a gene: 6. This CDR3 comprises 13 residues. DNA of the CDR3: TGTGCCACTGCACAGGGGGCGGAAGAGACCCAGTACTTC. It codes for CATAQGAEETQYF.

The chain couples TRBV10-2 to TRBJ2-3, with D possibly being TRBD2 (6 bases). Per the germline V gene, CDR1 is WSHSY and CDR2 is SAAADI. CDR3 length equals 15 residues. Between the trimmed V and J ends, which lost 0 bases and 10 bases, there was a span of 17 bases. The DNA for the CDR3 is TGCGCCAGCAGTGAGTCGACGGGGGACCGGGTAGCGCAGTATTTT. It is translated as CASSESTGDRVAQYF.